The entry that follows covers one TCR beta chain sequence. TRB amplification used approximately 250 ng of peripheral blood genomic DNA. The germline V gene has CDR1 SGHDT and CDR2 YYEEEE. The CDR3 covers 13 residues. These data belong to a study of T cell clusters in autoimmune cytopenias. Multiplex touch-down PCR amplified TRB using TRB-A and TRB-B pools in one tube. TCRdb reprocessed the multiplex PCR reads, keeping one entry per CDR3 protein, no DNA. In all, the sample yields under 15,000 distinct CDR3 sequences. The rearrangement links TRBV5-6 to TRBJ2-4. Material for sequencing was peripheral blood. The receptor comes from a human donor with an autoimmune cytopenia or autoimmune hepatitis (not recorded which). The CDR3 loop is CASSPAQGNIQYF.